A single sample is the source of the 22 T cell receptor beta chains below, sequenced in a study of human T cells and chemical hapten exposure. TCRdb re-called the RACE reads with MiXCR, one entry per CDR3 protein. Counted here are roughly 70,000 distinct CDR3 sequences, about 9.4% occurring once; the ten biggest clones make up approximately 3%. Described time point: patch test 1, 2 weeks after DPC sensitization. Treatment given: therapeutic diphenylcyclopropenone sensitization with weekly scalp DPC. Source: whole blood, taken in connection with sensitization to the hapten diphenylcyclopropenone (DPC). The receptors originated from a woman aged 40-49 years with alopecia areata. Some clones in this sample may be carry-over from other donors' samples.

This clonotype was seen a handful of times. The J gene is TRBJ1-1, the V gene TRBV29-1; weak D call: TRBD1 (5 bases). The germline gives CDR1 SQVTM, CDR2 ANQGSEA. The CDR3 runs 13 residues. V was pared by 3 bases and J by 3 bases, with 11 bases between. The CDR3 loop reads CSVDHRDHTEAFF. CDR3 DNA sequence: TGCAGCGTTGATCATAGGGACCACACTGAAGCTTTCTTT.

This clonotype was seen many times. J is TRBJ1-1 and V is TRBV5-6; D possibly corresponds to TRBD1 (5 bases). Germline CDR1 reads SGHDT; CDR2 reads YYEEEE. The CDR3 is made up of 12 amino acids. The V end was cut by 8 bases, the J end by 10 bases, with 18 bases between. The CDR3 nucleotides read TGTGCCAGTACCGGGGACTCAGGCCCAGCTTTCTTT. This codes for CASTGDSGPAFF.

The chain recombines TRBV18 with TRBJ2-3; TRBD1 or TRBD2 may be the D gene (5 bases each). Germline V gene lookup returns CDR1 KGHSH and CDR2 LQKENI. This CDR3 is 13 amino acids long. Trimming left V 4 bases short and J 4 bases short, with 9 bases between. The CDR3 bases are TGTGCCAGCTCACTTGGGACGGCAGATACGCAGTATTTT. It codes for CASSLGTADTQYF.

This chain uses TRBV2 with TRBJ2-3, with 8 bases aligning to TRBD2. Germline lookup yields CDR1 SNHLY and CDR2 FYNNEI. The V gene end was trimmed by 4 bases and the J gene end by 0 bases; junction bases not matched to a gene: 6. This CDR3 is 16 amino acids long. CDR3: CASSVERGRSTDTQYF. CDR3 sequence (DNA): TGTGCCAGCAGTGTCGAGCGGGGGCGTAGCACAGATACGCAGTATTTT.

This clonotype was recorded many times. The CDR3 is CASSLTGGPYEQYF. CDR3 nucleotides: TGTGCCAGCAGTCTCACAGGGGGGCCCTACGAGCAGTACTTC. V and J are TRBV12-3 or TRBV12-4 and TRBJ2-7, with TRBD1 identical over 8 bases. The CDR3 is 14 amino acids. The V segment lost 5 bases and the J segment 2 bases; nucleotides outside the gene matches: 5.

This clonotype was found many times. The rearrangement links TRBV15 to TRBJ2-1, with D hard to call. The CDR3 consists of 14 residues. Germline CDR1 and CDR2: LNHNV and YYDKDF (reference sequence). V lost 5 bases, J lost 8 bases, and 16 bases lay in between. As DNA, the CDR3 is TGTGCCACCAGCCCAATGGGCCTCCGCTATGAGCAGTTCTTC. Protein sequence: CATSPMGLRYEQFF.

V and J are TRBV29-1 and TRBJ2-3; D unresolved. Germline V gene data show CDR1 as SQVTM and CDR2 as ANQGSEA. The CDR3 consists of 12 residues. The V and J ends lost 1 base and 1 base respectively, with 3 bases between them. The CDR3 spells CSVEAGTDTQYF. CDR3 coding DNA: TGCAGCGTTGAAGCGGGCACAGATACGCAGTATTTT.

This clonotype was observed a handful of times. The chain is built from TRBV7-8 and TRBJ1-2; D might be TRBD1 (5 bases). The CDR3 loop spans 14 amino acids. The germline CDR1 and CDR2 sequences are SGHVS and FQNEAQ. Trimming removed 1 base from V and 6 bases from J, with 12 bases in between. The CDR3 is CASSLEGTRNGYTF. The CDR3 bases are TGTGCCAGCAGCTTAGAGGGGACTAGGAATGGCTACACCTTC.

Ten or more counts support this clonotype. This CDR3 is CASSLSGGVYGYTF. The CDR3 DNA sequence: TGTGCCAGCAGCTTATCGGGGGGCGTCTATGGCTACACCTTC. The chain is built from TRBV7-9 and TRBJ1-2; D possibly corresponds to TRBD1 (6 bases). There are 14 residues in the CDR3. Germline CDR1 and CDR2: SEHNR and FQNEAQ (reference sequence). The V and J ends lost 2 bases and 4 bases respectively, with 11 bases between them.

CDR3 nucleotide sequence: TGTGCCAGCAGTTTAGGGCTAGCGGGGTACGAGCAGTACTTC. Encoded protein: CASSLGLAGYEQYF. The chain combines TRBV28 with TRBJ2-7, with 9 bases that match TRBD2. The CDR3 loop spans 14 amino acids. Germline loops: CDR1 MDHEN, CDR2 SYDVKM. V was clipped by 2 bases and J by 4 bases; unmatched bases: 3.

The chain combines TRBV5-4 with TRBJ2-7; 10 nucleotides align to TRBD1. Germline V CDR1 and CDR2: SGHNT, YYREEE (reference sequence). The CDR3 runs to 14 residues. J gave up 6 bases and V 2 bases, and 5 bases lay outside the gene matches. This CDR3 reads CASSLRDRGREQYF. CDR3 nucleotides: TGTGCCAGCAGCTTAAGGGACAGGGGTCGCGAGCAGTACTTC.

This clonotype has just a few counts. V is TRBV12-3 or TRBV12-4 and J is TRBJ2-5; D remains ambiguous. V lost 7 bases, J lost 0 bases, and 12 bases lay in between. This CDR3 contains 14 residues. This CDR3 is CASKGLHHQETQYF. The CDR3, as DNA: TGTGCCAGCAAAGGGTTACACCACCAAGAGACCCAGTACTTC.

The CDR3 DNA sequence: TGTGCCAGCAGTTACTGGAAAGACGAGACCCAGTACTTC. Translated: CASSYWKDETQYF. The gene calls are TRBV6-2 or TRBV6-3 and TRBJ2-5; no definite D call. This CDR3 is 13 amino acids long. Germline V gene data show CDR1 as MNHEY and CDR2 as SVGEGT. Trimming shortened V by 1 base and J by 5 bases, and 8 bases separated the two germline ends.

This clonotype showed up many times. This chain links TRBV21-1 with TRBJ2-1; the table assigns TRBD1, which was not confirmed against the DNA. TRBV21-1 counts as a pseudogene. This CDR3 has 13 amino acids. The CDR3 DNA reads TGTGCCAGCAGCAAGGACAGCAACAATGAGCAGTTCTTC. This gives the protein CASSKDSNNEQFF.

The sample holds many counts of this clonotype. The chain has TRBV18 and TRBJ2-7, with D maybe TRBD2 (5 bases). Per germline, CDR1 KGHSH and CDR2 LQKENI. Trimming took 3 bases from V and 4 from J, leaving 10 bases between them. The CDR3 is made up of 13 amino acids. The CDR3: CASSPPGTYEQYF. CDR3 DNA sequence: TGTGCCAGCTCACCCCCGGGAACTTACGAGCAGTACTTC.

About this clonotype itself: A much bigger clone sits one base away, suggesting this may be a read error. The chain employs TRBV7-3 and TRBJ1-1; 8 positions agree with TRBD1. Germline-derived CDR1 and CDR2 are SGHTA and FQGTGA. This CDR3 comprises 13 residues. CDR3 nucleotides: TGTGCCAGCAGCCCCGACAGGGGAGGTGAAGCTTCCTTT. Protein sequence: CASSPDRGGEASF.

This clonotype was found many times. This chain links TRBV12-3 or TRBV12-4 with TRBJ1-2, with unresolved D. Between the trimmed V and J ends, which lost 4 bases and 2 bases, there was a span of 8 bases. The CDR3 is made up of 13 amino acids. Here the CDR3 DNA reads TGTGCCAGCAGTTCCCCCGACAACTATGGCTACACCTTC. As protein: CASSSPDNYGYTF.

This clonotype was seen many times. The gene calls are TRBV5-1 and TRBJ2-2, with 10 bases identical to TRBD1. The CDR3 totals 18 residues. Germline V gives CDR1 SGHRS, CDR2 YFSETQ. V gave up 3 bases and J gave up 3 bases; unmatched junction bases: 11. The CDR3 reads CASSSAWTGGRDTGELFF. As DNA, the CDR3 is TGCGCCAGCAGCTCGGCCTGGACAGGGGGAAGGGACACCGGGGAGCTGTTTTTT.

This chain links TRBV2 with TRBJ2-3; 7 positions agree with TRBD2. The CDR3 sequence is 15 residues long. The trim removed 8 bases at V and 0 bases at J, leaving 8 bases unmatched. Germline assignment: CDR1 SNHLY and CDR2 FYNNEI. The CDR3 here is CASQDRGGSTDTQYF. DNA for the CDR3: TGTGCCAGCCAAGATCGCGGGGGAAGCACAGATACGCAGTATTTT.

The CDR3 nucleotides are TGTGCCAGCAGTGAAGACAGGGGGTCCTACAATGAGCAGTTCTTC. It specifies CASSEDRGSYNEQFF. The chain carries TRBV2 and TRBJ2-1, with 8 bases matching TRBD1. Germline V gene data show CDR1 as SNHLY and CDR2 as FYNNEI. V was pared by 1 base and J by 1 base, with 0 bases of the junction left unmatched. The CDR3 sequence is 15 residues long.

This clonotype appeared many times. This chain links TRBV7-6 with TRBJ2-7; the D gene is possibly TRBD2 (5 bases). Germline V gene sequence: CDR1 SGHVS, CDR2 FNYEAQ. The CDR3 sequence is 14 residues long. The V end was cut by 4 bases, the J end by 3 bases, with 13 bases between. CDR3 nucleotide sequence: TGTGCCAGCAGCTCGGACTTCACACACTACGAGCAGTACTTC. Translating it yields CASSSDFTHYEQYF.

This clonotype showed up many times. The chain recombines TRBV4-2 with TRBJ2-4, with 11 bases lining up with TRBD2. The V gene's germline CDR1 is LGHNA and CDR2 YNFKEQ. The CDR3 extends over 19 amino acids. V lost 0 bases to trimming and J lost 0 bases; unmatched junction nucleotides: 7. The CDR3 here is CASSQDGLAGGLAKNIQYF. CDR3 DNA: TGTGCCAGCAGCCAAGATGGGTTAGCGGGGGGGCTAGCCAAAAACATTCAGTACTTC.